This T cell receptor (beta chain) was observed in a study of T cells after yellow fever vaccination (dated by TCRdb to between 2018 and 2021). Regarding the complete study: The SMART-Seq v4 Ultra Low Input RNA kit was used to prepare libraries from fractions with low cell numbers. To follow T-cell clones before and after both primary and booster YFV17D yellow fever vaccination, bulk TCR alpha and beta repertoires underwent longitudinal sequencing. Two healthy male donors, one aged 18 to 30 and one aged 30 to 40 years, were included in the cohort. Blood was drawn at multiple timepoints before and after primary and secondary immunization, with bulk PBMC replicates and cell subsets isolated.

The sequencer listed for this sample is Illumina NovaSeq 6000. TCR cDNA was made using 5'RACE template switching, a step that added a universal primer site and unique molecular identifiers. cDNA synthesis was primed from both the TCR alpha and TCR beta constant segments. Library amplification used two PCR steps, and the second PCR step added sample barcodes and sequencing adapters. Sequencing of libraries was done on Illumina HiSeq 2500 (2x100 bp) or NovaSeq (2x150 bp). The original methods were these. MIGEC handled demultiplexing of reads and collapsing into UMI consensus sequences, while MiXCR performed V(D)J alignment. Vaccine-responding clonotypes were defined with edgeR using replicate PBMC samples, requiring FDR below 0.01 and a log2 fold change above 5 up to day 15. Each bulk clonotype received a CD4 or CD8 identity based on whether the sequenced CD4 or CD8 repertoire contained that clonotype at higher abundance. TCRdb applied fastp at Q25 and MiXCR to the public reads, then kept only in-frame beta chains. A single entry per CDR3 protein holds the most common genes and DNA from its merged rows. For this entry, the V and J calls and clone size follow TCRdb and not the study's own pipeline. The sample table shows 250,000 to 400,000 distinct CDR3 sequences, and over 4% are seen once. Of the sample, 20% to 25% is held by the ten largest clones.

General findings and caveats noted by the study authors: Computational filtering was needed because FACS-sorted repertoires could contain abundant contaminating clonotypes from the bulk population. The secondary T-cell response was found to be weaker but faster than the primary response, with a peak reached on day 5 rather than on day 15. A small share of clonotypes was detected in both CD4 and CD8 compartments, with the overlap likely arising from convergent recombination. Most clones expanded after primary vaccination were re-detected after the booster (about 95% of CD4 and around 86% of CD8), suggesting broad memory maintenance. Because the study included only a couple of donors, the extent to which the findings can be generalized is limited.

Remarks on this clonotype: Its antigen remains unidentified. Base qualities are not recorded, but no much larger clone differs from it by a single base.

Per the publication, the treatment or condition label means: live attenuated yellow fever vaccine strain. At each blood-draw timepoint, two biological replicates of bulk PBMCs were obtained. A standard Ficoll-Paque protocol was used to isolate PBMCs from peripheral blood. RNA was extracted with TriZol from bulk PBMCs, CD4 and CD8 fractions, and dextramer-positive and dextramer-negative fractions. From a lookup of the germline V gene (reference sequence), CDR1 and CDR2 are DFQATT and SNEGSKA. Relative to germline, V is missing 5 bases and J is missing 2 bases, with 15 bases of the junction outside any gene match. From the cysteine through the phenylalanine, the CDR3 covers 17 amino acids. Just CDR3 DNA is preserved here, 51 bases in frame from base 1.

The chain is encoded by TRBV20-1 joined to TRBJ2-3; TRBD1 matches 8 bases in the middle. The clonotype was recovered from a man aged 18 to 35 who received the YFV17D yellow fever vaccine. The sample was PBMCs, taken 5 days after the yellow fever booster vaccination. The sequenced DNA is TGCAGTGCTCCCGAAATGGACAGGGCAGACGTCACAGATACGCAGTATTTT. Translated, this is CSAPEMDRADVTDTQYF.